This T cell receptor (beta chain) is from a study of regulatory and conventional T cells in RAG deficiency. Genomic DNA came from blood regulatory T cells gated CD4+ CD25-high CD127-low. Germline lookup yields CDR1 SGHNT and CDR2 YENEEA. V lost 5 bases, J lost 2 bases, and 25 bases lay in between. This CDR3 comprises 18 residues. This table comes from immunoSEQ multiplex PCR, and its TCRdb copy is limited to in-frame clones, with some not included. The sample lists about 9,500 clones, approximately 88% occurring once. These data are also associated with another study on regulatory T cells. According to that study: Primers: 52 TRBV forward and 13 TRBJ reverse.

The source of this sequence is a human donor in good health. Sequenced sample: Tregs sorted from blood. This chain connects TRBV11-3 to TRBJ2-7, with D maybe TRBD1 (6 bases). CDR3 DNA: TGTGCCAGCAGCCCCTCGGCTTTGGCAGGGGTGTGGGCCTACGAGCAGTACTTC. This sequence encodes CASSPSALAGVWAYEQYF.